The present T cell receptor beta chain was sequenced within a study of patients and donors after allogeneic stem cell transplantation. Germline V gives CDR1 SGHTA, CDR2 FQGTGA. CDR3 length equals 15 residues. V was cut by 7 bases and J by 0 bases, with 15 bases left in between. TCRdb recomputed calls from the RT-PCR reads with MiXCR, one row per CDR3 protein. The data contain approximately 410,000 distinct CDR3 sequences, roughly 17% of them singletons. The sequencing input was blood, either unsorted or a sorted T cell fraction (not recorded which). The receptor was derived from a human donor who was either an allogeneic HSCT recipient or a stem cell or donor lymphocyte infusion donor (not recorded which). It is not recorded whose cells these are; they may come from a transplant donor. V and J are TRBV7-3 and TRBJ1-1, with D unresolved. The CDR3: CASKREGIVNTEAFF. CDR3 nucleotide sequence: TGTGCCAGCAAAAGGGAGGGAATAGTGAACACTGAAGCTTTCTTT.